This T cell receptor beta chain was observed in a study of shared clonotypes between healthy human individuals. Overall study findings and caveats: It was expected that sequencing depth would affect clonotype sharing among donors.

The CDR3 is 14 residues long. Germline V gene data show CDR1 as MGHRA and CDR2 as YSYEKL. V was shortened by 5 bases and J by 6 bases, with 14 bases between the two germline ends. This clone was counted once. What it recognizes is unknown. CD8 cells regarded as naive lacked CD45RO, were positively chosen for CCR7, and omitted terminally differentiated effector memory CD45RA+ cells. Original processing methods: ImmunoSEQ yielded junction-only sequences lacking quality scores, so filtering differed. Only in-frame clones appear in the TCRdb table, and some are missing; sequencing was by immunoSEQ multiplex PCR. The D gene and trimming were derived from the DNA, and the V and J assignments and clone size from that table. The repertoire holds around 580,000 clones, 98% seen once, with 0.3% in the top ten.

Sequencing used naive CD8+ T cells sorted from blood. The genes are TRBV4-1 and TRBJ2-1; D is unclear. The clonotype was recovered from a man younger than 40 in good health. In DNA, the CDR3 is TGCGCCAGCAGCTACGAAAGTGGTGCCAATGAGCAGTTCTTC. As protein: CASSYESGANEQFF.